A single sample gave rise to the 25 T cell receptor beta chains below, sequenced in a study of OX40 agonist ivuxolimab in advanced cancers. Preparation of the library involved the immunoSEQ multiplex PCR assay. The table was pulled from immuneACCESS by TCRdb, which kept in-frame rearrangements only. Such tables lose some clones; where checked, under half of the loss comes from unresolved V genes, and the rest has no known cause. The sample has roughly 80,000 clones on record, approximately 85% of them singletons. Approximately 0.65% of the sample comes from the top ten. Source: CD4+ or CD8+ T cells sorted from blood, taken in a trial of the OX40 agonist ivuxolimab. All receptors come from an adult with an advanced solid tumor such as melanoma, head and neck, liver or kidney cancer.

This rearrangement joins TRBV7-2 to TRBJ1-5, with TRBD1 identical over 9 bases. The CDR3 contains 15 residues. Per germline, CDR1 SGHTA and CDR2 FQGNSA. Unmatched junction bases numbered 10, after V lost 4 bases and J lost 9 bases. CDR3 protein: CASSSRDREVSPQHF. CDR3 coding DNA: TGTGCCAGCAGCTCCAGGGACAGGGAGGTATCGCCCCAGCATTTT. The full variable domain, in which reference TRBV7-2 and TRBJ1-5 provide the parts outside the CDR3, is GAGVSQSPSNKVTEKGKDVELRCDPISGHTALYWYRQSLGQGLEFLIYFQGNSAPDKSGLPSDRFSAERTGGSVSTLTIQRTQQEDSAVYLCASSSRDREVSPQHFGDGTRLSIL.

This CDR3 reads CASSEGVGGGHQPQHF. Here the CDR3 DNA reads TGTGCCAGCAGTGAAGGAGTCGGGGGAGGGCATCAGCCCCAGCATTTT. The chain combines TRBV6-1 with TRBJ1-5, with D possibly TRBD1 on 5 matching bases. This CDR3 comprises 16 residues. Germline-derived CDR1 and CDR2 are MNHNS and SASEGT. V was cut by 1 base and J by 5 bases, with 15 bases left in between.

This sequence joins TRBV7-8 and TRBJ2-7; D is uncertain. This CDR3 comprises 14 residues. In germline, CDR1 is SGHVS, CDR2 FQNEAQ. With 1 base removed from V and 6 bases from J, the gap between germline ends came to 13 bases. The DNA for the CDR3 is TGTGCCAGCAGCTTAGGGAGTACGAGGTCCGAGCAGTACTTC. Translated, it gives CASSLGSTRSEQYF.

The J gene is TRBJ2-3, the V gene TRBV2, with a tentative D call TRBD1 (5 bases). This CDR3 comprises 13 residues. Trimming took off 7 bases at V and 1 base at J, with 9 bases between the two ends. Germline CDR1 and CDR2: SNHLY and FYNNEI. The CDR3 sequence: CASKGVGTDTQYF. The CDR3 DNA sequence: TGTGCCAGCAAAGGGGTGGGCACAGATACGCAGTATTTT.

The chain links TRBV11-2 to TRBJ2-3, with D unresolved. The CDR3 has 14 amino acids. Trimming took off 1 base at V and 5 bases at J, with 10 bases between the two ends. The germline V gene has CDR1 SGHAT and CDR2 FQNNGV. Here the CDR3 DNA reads TGTGCCAGCAGCTTAGCAGGAGACATAGATACGCAGTATTTT. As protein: CASSLAGDIDTQYF.

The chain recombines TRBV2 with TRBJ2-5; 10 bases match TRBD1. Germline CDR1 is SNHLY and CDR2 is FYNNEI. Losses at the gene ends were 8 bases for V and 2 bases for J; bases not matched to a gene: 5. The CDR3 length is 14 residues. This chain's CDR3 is CASGGGQGQETQYF. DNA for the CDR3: TGTGCCAGCGGCGGGGGACAGGGGCAAGAGACCCAGTACTTC.

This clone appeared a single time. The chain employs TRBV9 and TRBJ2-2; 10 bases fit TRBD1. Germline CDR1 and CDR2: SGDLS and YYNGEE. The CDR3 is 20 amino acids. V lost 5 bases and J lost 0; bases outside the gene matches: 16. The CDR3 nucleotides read TGTGCCAGCAGTCCCGAAAGTAGGACAGGGGGTTTCGCGAACACCGGGGAGCTGTTTTTT. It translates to CASSPESRTGGFANTGELFF.

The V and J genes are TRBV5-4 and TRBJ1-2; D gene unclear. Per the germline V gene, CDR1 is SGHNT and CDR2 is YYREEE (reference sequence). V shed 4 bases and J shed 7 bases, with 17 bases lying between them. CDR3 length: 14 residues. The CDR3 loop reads CASSLNTGAGGYTF. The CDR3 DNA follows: TGTGCCAGCAGCCTCAACACCGGAGCAGGTGGCTACACCTTC.

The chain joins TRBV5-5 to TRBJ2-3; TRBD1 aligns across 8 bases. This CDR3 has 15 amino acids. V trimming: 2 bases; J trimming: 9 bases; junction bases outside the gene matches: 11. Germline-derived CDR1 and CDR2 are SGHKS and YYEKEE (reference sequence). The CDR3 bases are TGTGCCAGCAGCTTTACTGGGACAGGCGTCACCACGCAGTATTTT. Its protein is CASSFTGTGVTTQYF. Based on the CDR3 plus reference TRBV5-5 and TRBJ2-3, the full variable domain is DAGVTQSPTHLIKTRGQQVTLRCSPISGHKSVSWYQQVLGQGPQFIFQYYEKEERGRGNFPDRFSARQFPNYSSELNVNALLLGDSALYLCASSFTGTGVTTQYFGPGTRLTVL.

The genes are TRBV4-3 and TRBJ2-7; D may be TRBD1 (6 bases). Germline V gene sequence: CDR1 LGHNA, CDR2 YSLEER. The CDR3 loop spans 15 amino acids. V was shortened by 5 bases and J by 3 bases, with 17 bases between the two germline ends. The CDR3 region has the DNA TGCGCCAGCAGCTACCGAGGGCAGGGGTACTACGAGCAGTACTTC. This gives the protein CASSYRGQGYYEQYF.

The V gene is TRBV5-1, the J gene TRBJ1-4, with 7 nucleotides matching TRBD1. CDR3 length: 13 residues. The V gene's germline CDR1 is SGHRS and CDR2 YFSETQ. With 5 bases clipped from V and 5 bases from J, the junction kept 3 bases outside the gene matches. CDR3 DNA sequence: TGCGCCAGCAGGGAACAGGGGAATGAAAAACTGTTTTTT. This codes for CASREQGNEKLFF. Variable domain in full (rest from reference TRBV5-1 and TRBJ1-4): KAGVTQTPRYLIKTRGQQVTLSCSPISGHRSVSWYQQTPGQGLQFLFEYFSETQRNKGNFPGRFSGRQFSNSRSEMNVSTLELGDSALYLCASREQGNEKLFFGSGTQLSVL.

The CDR3 loop is CASSSGQGVGWAETQYF. Here the CDR3 DNA reads TGTGCCAGCAGTTCGGGACAGGGGGTTGGATGGGCAGAGACCCAGTACTTC. V is TRBV2 and J is TRBJ2-5, with 11 bases aligning to TRBD1. Germline-derived CDR1 and CDR2 are SNHLY and FYNNEI. There are 17 residues in the CDR3. Trimming removed 5 bases from V and 4 bases from J; junction bases left unmatched: 12.

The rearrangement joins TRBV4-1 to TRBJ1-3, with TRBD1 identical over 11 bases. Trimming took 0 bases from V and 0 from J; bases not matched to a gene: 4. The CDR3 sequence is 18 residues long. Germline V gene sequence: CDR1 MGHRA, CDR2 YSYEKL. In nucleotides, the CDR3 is TGCGCCAGCAGCCAAGACGGACAGGGGGCAGCCTCTGGAAACACCATATATTTT. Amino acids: CASSQDGQGAASGNTIYF.

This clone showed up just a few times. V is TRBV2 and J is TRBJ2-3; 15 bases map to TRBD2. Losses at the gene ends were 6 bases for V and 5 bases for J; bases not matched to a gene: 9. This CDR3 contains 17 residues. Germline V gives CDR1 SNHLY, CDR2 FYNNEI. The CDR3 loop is CASRARTSGGVRDTQYF. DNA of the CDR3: TGTGCCAGCAGGGCCCGGACTAGCGGGGGGGTTAGAGATACGCAGTATTTT.

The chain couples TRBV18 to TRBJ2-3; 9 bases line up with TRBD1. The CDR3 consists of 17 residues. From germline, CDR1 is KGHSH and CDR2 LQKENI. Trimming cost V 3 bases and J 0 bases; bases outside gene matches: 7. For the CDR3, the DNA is TGTGCCAGCTCACCGATAACCGGGACAGGGAGCACAGATACGCAGTATTTT. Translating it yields CASSPITGTGSTDTQYF.

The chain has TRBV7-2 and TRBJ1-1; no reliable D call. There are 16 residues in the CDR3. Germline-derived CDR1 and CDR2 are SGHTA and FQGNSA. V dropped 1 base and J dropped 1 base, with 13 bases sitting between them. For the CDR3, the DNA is TGTGCCAGCAGCTTAGAGGTTGGCAGACCGAACACTGAAGCTTTCTTT. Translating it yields CASSLEVGRPNTEAFF.

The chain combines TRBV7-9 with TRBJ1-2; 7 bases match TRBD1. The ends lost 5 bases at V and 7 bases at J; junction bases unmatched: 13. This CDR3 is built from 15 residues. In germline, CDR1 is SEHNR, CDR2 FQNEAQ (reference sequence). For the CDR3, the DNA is TGTGCCAGCAGCCTTGGGGAGGGGGCGAGGTCTGGCTACACCTTC. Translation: CASSLGEGARSGYTF.

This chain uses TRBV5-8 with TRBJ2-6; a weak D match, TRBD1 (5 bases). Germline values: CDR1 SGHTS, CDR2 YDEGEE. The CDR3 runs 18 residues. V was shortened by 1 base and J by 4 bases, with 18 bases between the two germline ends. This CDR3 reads CASSLTQGTHRGANVLTF. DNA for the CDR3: TGTGCCAGCAGCTTGACCCAGGGCACTCATAGGGGGGCCAACGTCCTGACTTTC.

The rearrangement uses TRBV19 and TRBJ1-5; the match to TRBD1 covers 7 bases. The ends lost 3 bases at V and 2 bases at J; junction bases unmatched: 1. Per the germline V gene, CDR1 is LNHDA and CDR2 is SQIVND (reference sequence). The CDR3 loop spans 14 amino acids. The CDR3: CASSIQGGNQPQHF. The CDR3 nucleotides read TGTGCCAGTAGTATTCAGGGGGGCAATCAGCCCCAGCATTTT.

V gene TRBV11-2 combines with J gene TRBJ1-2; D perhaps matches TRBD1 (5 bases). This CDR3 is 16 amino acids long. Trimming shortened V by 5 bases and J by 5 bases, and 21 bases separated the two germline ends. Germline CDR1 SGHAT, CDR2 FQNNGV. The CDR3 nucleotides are TGTGCCAGCAGCCAAGGGGCGGGACTTGACCCTTATGGCTACACCTTC. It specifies CASSQGAGLDPYGYTF. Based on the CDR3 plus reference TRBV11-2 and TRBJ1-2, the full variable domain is EAGVAQSPRYKIIEKRQSVAFWCNPISGHATLYWYQQILGQGPKLLIQFQNNGVVDDSQLPKDRFSAERLKGVDSTLKIQPAKLEDSAVYLCASSQGAGLDPYGYTFGSGTRLTVV.

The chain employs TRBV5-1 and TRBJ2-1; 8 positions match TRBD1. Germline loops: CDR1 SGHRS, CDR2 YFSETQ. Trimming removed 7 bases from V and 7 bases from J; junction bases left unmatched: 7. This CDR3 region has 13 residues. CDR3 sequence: CASGIRQGNEQFF. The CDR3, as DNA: TGCGCCAGCGGGATTCGACAGGGGAATGAGCAGTTCTTC.

CDR3 sequence reads: CASSLVAGREKLFF. CDR3 in DNA: TGTGCCAGCAGCTTAGTCGCAGGGAGAGAAAAACTGTTTTTT. The rearrangement uses TRBV7-8 and TRBJ1-4; TRBD1 might be the D (5 bases). Germline V gene lookup returns CDR1 SGHVS and CDR2 FQNEAQ. Trimming cost V 1 base and J 8 bases, with 11 bases left between them. The CDR3 length is 14 residues.

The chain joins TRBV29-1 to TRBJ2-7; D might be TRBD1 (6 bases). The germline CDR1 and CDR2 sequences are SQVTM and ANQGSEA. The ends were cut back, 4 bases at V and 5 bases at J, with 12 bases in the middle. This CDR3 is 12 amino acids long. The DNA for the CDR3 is TGCAGCGTTGGGTCAGGGGTCCACGAGCAGTACTTC. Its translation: CSVGSGVHEQYF.

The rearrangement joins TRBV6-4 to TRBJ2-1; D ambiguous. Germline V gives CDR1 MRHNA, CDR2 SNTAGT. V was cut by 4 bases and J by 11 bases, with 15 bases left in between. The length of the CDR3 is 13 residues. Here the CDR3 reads CASSVMELGKQFF. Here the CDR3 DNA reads TGTGCCAGCAGTGTCATGGAACTTGGAAAGCAGTTCTTC.

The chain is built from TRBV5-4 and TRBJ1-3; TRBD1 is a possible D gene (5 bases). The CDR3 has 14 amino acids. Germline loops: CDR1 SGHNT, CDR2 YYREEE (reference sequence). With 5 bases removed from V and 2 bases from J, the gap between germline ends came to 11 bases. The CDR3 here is CASSPGHAGNTIYF. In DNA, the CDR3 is TGTGCCAGCAGTCCTGGACATGCTGGAAACACCATATATTTT.